Following are 3 T cell receptor beta chains from one sample sequenced in a study of T cell responses to AZD1222 COVID-19 vaccine (dated by TCRdb to the early 2020s). Receptor libraries were prepared by the immunoSEQ multiplex PCR assay. The table was pulled from immuneACCESS by TCRdb, which kept in-frame rearrangements only. Such tables lose some clones; where checked, under half of the loss comes from unresolved V genes, and the rest has no known cause. The sample contains about 110,000 clones, around 90% of them found a single time. The ten largest clones capture less than 4% of the sample. Taken with the paper, the label for time point translates to: baseline before first vaccination. The label giving this sample's treatment or condition can be read as: meningococcal conjugate vaccine given as trial control. Sequences were derived from peripheral blood, sampled on day 0 of MenACWY control vaccination. Every receptor here comes from an adult in good health.

The chain's CDR3 is CASSVQLATAYEQYF. CDR3 DNA sequence: TGTGCCAGCAGCGTTCAACTAGCGACCGCCTACGAGCAGTACTTC. J is TRBJ2-7 and V is TRBV5-4; 7 nucleotides line up with TRBD2. This CDR3 region has 15 residues. V shed 4 bases and J 2 bases; nucleotides not matched to a gene: 9. Germline-derived CDR1 and CDR2 are SGHNT and YYREEE (reference sequence).

The V and J genes are TRBV6-4 and TRBJ2-3; D not resolved. Germline V gene lookup returns CDR1 MRHNA and CDR2 SNTAGT. V lost 0 bases to trimming and J lost 0 bases, with 7 bases between them. The CDR3 totals 15 residues. The DNA for the CDR3 is TGTGCCAGCAGTGACTCTGCGGCTAGCACAGATACGCAGTATTTT. This sequence encodes CASSDSAASTDTQYF.

The J gene is TRBJ2-3, the V gene TRBV12-5, with 12 bases aligning to TRBD2. The CDR3 totals 15 residues. In germline, CDR1 is LGHNT, CDR2 FRNRAP. Unmatched junction bases numbered 6, after V lost 7 bases and J lost 4 bases. CDR3 amino acids: CASVLLAGGADTQYF. In DNA, the CDR3 is TGTGCTAGTGTCCTACTAGCGGGGGGTGCAGATACGCAGTATTTT.